This T cell receptor (beta chain) was sequenced for a study of blood T cells in healthy people across ages. Using a J-beta primer mix together with a sample-barcoded 5' primer, a second PCR was run for roughly 6 to 12 cycles. TCRdb reanalysed the 5' RACE reads using MiXCR and keeps one entry per CDR3 protein. Of fewer than 800,000 distinct CDR3 sequences in the sample, 49% were seen once. General study findings and limits: Unsorted PBMC material precluded a definitive naive versus antigen-experienced comparison.

With respect to this clonotype: Its antigen is still unknown.

There are 13 residues in the CDR3. Germline V gene lookup returns CDR1 MNHEY and CDR2 SMNVEV (reference sequence). Trimming pared 8 bases from V and 0 bases from J, leaving 5 bases between. Sequenced sample: blood. The sequence derives from a woman aged 55-69 years in good health. This chain joins TRBV27 and TRBJ2-6, with D hard to call. The CDR3 loop is CASGVSGANVLTF. DNA for the CDR3: TGTGCCAGCGGGGTCTCTGGGGCCAACGTCCTGACTTTC.